This T cell receptor beta chain was captured by sequencing in a study of regulatory T cells in long-lasting Graves disease. V lost 5 bases to trimming and J lost 5 bases; unmatched junction nucleotides: 3. The CDR3 spans 13 residues. Germline assignment: CDR1 ENHRY and CDR2 SYGVKD. This clonotype was detected many times. Building the TCR beta libraries relied on iRepertoire HTBI primers, and CDR3 regions underwent Arm-PCR. MiXCR, applied by TCRdb to the multiplex PCR reads, yields one record per CDR3 protein. The table records around 250,000 distinct CDR3 sequences, approximately 16% of them present only once. Time point indicated: newly diagnosed GD, antithyroid drugs for less than 3 months. RNA extracted from PBMCs served as the sequencing template. Staff drew around 8.5 milliliters of peripheral blood into EDTA tubes.

This sample comprised peripheral blood mononuclear cells (PBMCs), obtained at new diagnosis, from a patient treated with antithyroid drugs. The receptor's source is a female donor with Graves disease. This rearrangement joins TRBV10-3 to TRBJ2-1; 7 bases map to TRBD1. DNA of the CDR3: TGTGCCATCAGTTGGGACAGAAACAATGAGCAGTTCTTC. Its translation: CAISWDRNNEQFF.